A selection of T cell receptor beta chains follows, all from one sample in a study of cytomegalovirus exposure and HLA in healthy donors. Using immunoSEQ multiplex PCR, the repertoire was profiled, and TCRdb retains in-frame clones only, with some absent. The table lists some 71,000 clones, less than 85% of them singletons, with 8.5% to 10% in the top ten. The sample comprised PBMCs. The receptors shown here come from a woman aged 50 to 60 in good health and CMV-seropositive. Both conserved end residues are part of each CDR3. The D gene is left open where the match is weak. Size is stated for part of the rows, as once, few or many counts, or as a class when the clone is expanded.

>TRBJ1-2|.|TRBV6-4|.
TGTGCCAGCAGCCCCCGGATGGGCCTGTATGGCTACACCTTC
CASSPRMGLYGYTF
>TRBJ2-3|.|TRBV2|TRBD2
TGTGCCGGAACGGGCGGGAGATTTGGGACAGATACGCAGTATTTT
CAGTGGRFGTDTQYF
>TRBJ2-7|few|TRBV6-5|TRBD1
TGTGCCAGCAGTCCCGGGACAGTATACGAGCAGTACTTC
CASSPGTVYEQYF
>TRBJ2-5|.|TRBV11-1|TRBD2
TGTGCCAGCAGCCGTTTAGCGGGAGGGCCAGAGACCCAGTACTTC
CASSRLAGGPETQYF
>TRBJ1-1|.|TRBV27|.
TGTGCCAGCAGGATCAACAGGGATTGGACTGAAGCTTTCTTT
CASRINRDWTEAFF
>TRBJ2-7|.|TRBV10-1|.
TGCGCCAGCAGTCCCGGGGGAGCCTACGAGCAGTACTTC
CASSPGGAYEQYF
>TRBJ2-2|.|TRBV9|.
TGTGCCAGCAGCGTCGGACTGATCACCGGGGAGCTGTTTTTT
CASSVGLITGELFF
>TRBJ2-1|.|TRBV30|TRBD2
TGTGCCTGGAACCTAGCGGGGCCTTTCAATGAGCAGTTCTTC
CAWNLAGPFNEQFF
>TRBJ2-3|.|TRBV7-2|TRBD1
TGTGCCAGCAGTCCTGGACAGGGCCACTGGGGCACAGATACGCAGTATTTT
CASSPGQGHWGTDTQYF
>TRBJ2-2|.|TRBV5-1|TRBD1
TGCGCCAGCAGCTTGGGACAGGGAGGGGAGCTGTTTTTT
CASSLGQGGELFF
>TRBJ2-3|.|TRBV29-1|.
TGCAGCACAAGACAGGGCACAGATACGCAGTATTTT
CSTRQGTDTQYF
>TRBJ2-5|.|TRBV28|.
TGTGCCAGCAGTTCCGCGGGACAGTCCCAAGAGACCCAGTACTTC
CASSSAGQSQETQYF
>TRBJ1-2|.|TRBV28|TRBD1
TGTGCCAGCAGTTCCCCGGGACAGGGGGACTATGGCTACACCTTC
CASSSPGQGDYGYTF
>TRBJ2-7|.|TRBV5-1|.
TGCGCCAGCAGCCGCGGAGGGGAAGGGTTCTACGAGCAGTACTTC
CASSRGGEGFYEQYF
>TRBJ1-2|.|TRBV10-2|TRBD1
TGCGCCAGCAGTGAAAATACAGGGGCTGGCTACACCTTC
CASSENTGAGYTF
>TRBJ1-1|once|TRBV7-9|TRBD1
TGTGCCAGCAGCGCAATAGCTACAGGGGGAACTGAAGCTTTCTTT
CASSAIATGGTEAFF
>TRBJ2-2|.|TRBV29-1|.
TGCAGCGTTTTTAGGTCCGCCGGGGATAGCAGCAAAAACACCGGGGAGCTGTTTTTT
CSVFRSAGDSSKNTGELFF
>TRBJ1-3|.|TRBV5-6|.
TGTGCCAGCAGCTTGAGGCCAGACAGTATTGGAAACACCATATATTTT
CASSLRPDSIGNTIYF
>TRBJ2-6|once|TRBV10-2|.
TGCGCCAGCAGTGAGCAGGCTGGGGCCAACGTCCTGACTTTC
CASSEQAGANVLTF
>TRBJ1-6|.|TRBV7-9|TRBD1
TGTACCAGCAGCGACAACACCGGGACAGGAAATTCACCCCTCCACTTT
CTSSDNTGTGNSPLHF
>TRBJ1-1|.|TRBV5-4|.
TGTGCCAGCAGCGCGGAGACAGGCTTCGGCACTGAAGCTTTCTTT
CASSAETGFGTEAFF
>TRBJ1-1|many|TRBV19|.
TGTGCCAGTAAGAGGGATCGGCACACTGAAGCTTTCTTT
CASKRDRHTEAFF